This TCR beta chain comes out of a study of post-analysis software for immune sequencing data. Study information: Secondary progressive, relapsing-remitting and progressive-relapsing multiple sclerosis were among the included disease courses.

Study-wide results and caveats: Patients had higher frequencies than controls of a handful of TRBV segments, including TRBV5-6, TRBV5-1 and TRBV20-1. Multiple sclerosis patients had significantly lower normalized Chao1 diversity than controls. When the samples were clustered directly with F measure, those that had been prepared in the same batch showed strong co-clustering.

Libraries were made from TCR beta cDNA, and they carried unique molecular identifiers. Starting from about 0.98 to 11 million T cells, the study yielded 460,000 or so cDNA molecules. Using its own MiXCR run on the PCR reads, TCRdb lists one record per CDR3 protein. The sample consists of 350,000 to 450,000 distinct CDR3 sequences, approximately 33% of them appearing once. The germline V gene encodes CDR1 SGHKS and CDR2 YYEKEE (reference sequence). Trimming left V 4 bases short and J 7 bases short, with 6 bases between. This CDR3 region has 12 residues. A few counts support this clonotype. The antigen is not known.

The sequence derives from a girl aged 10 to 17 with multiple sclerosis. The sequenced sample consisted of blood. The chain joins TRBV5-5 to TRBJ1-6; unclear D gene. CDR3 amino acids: CASSPGNSPLHF. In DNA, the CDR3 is TGTGCCAGCAGCCCGGGCAATTCACCCCTCCACTTT.